The TCR beta chain under discussion was sequenced for a study of a mutant IDH1 vaccine in newly diagnosed glioma. Study context: Patients came in for eight vaccinations, in weeks 1, 3, 5, 7, 11, 15, 19 and 23. Vaccines began 4-6 weeks after radiotherapy alone, or with temozolomide cycles. Antecedent treatment encompassed radiotherapy, temozolomide, or their combination; the majority received both.

Some clones are missing from TCRdb's copy, which holds only in-frame ones; the method was immunoSEQ multiplex PCR. The sample includes tens of thousands of clones, 85% seen only once; the top ten take approximately 0.8%. Time point in this sample: week 23, last vaccination. The study gave 300 ug of mutant IDH1 20-mer peptide per vaccine dose, with topical imiquimod. There were new WHO grade 3 or 4 astrocytomas in the donors, and these were IDH1-mutant and ATRX-lost. The CDR3 is 13 amino acids. The ends were cut back, 3 bases at V and 5 bases at J, with 10 bases in the middle. Remarks on this clone: Its matching antigen is unknown.

Here the sequenced sample was PBMCs, taken from a glioma patient whose treatment included an IDH1 peptide vaccine. The chain links TRBV23-1 to TRBJ2-5, with D possibly called TRBD1 or TRBD2 (5 bases each). TRBV23-1 is noted as an ORF with a role that remains uncertain. The sequence was collected from a woman aged 45 to 65 with glioma. CDR3 bases: TGCGCCAGCAGTCAGGGGGTCCAGGAGACCCAGTACTTC. It codes for CASSQGVQETQYF.